The 12 T cell receptor beta chains presented below share a single source sample, sequenced in a study of cytomegalovirus exposure and HLA in healthy donors. PCR primers comprised 60 Vbeta and 13 Jbeta primers. Sequencing was performed with immunoSEQ multiplex PCR; in TCRdb, only in-frame clones are kept and a portion is missing. The data show 65,000 to 85,000 clones, about 70% seen once. Specimen: PBMCs. All receptors derive from a male donor in good health and CMV-seropositive.

The rearrangement joins TRBV5-1 to TRBJ2-7; D is perhaps TRBD2 (5 bases). V shed 2 bases and J shed 0 bases, with 9 bases lying between them. Germline assignment: CDR1 SGHRS and CDR2 YFSETQ. The CDR3 runs to 14 residues. DNA of the CDR3: TGCGCCAGCAGCTTTACGGCGGGCTCCTACGAGCAGTACTTC. Amino acid sequence: CASSFTAGSYEQYF.

The chain joins TRBV7-9 to TRBJ2-3; 9 nucleotides match TRBD1. The trim removed 1 base at V and 4 bases at J, leaving 3 bases unmatched. The CDR3 extends over 15 amino acids. Germline loops: CDR1 SEHNR, CDR2 FQNEAQ (reference sequence). The CDR3 spells CASSLDRGRSDTQYF. The CDR3 coding sequence is TGTGCCAGCAGCTTAGACAGGGGGCGGTCAGATACGCAGTATTTT.

The CDR3 is CASSTMTGSSKNIQYF. The CDR3 bases are TGTGCCAGTAGTACTATGACAGGTTCTTCCAAAAACATTCAGTACTTC. The chain joins TRBV19 to TRBJ2-4; perhaps TRBD1 as D (6 bases). Deletions cut 4 bases from V and 2 bases from J, with 15 bases between. CDR1 and CDR2 (germline): LNHDA, SQIVND (reference sequence). The CDR3 totals 16 residues.

This clone was recorded a few times. The V gene is TRBV12-2, the J gene TRBJ2-6; no check of the table's D call, TRBD1, against the DNA was made. TRBV12-2 is a pseudogene locus. The CDR3 runs to 19 residues. The CDR3 nucleotides read TGTGCAAGTCGCCGCCGAACCCGGGACAGGCTCTCTGGGGCCAACGTCCTGACTTTC. Translated, it gives CASRRRTRDRLSGANVLTF.

The chain links TRBV28 to TRBJ1-2; no firm D call. The V end was cut by 2 bases, the J end by 1 base, with 8 bases between. CDR3 size: 14 residues. Germline V CDR1 and CDR2: MDHEN, SYDVKM. The CDR3 is CASSLAEVNYGYTF. The CDR3 coding sequence is TGTGCCAGCAGTTTAGCAGAAGTTAACTATGGCTACACCTTC.

For the CDR3, the DNA is TGTGCCAGCAGCGCCTCAGGGGCCGAGCAGTACTTC. Its translation is CASSASGAEQYF. V is TRBV9 and J is TRBJ2-7, with a possible D match to TRBD1 (6 bases). Deletions cut 3 bases from V and 6 bases from J, with 10 bases between. The CDR3 sequence is 12 residues long. Looked up from germline, CDR1 is SGDLS and CDR2 is YYNGEE.

This clone occurred a few times. This chain uses TRBV30 with TRBJ1-1; a weak D match, TRBD1 (5 bases). This CDR3 has 14 amino acids. Germline V gene sequence: CDR1 GTSNPN, CDR2 SVGIG (reference sequence). V was shortened by 0 bases and J by 5 bases, with 13 bases between the two germline ends. CDR3 DNA: TGTGCCTGGAGTGTTGGCAGGGTTCTTACTGAAGCTTTCTTT. It encodes CAWSVGRVLTEAFF.

This sequence joins TRBV19 and TRBJ2-5, with 8 bases aligning to TRBD2. The end of the DNA fits TRBJ2-7 better, so the J call may be wrong. The length of the CDR3 is 14 residues. CDR1 LNHDA and CDR2 SQIVND come from the germline V gene (reference sequence). In DNA, the CDR3 is TGTGCCAGTAGTACACACGGGGGGGCATACGAGCAGTACTTC. It specifies CASSTHGGAYEQYF.

The chain couples TRBV7-2 to TRBJ2-5, with TRBD1 identical over 8 bases. The DNA end lines up better with TRBJ2-7; the J call may be wrong. Per the germline V gene, CDR1 is SGHTA and CDR2 is FQGNSA. The CDR3 extends over 16 amino acids. CDR3 nucleotide sequence: TGTGCCAGCAGCTTATTCGGCAGGGGGCTCCCCTACGAGCAGTACTTC. Protein product: CASSLFGRGLPYEQYF.

This clone has just a few counts. The genes are TRBV9 and TRBJ2-2; D is possibly TRBD2 (6 bases). Germline CDR1 is SGDLS and CDR2 is YYNGEE. Trimming shortened V by 3 bases and J by 3 bases, and 9 bases separated the two germline ends. The CDR3 covers 14 residues. This chain's CDR3 is CASSGLGDTGELFF. CDR3 sequence (DNA): TGTGCCAGCAGCGGACTAGGGGACACCGGGGAGCTGTTTTTT. The variable domain in full, with the rest retrieved from reference TRBV9 and TRBJ2-2, is DSGVTQTPKHLITATGQRVTLRCSPRSGDLSVYWYQQSLDQGLQFLIQYYNGEERAKGNILERFSAQQFPDLHSELNLSSLELGDSALYFCASSGLGDTGELFFGEGSRLTVL.

This clone has only a few counts. The chain recombines TRBV28 with TRBJ2-7, with 7 bases identical to TRBD1. CDR3 length: 12 residues. From germline, CDR1 is MDHEN and CDR2 SYDVKM. J gave up 4 bases and V 10 bases, and 7 bases lay outside the gene matches. The DNA for the CDR3 is TGTGCCATCGCACAGGGGCAATACGAGCAGTACTTC. Its translation is CAIAQGQYEQYF.

The J gene is TRBJ2-3, the V gene TRBV27, with 7 bases that match TRBD1. This CDR3 contains 14 residues. V was clipped by 6 bases and J by 3 bases; unmatched bases: 6. CDR1 and CDR2 (germline): MNHEY, SMNVEV (reference sequence). The CDR3 reads CASSPDRATDTQYF. The CDR3 DNA follows: TGTGCCAGCAGCCCAGACAGGGCTACAGATACGCAGTATTTT.